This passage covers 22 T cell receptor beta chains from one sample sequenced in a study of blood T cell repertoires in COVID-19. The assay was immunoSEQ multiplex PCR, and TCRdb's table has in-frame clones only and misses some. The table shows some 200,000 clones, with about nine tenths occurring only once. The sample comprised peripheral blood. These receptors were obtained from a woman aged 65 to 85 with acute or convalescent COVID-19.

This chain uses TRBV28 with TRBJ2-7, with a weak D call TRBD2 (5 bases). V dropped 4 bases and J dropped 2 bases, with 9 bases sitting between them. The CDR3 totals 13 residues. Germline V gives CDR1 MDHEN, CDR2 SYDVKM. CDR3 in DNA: TGTGCCAGCAGTTCGGCCGGGACCTACGAGCAGTACTTC. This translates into CASSSAGTYEQYF.

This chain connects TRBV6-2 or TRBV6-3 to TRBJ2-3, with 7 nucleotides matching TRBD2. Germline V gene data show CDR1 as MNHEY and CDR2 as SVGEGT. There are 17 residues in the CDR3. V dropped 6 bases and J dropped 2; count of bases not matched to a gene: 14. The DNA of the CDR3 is TGTGCCAGCAGCTATCGGCCTAGCGGCGGGAACACAGATACGCAGTATTTT. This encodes CASSYRPSGGNTDTQYF.

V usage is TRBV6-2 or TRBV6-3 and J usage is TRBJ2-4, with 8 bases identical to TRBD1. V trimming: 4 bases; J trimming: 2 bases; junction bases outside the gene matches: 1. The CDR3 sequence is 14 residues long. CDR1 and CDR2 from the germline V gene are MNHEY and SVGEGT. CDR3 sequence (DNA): TGTGCCAGCAGTTGGACAGGGACCAAAAACATTCAGTACTTC. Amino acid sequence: CASSWTGTKNIQYF.

The CDR3 loop is CASNPVGGEQYF. The CDR3 DNA reads TGTGCCAGTAACCCGGTGGGGGGCGAGCAGTACTTC. The rearrangement joins TRBV19 to TRBJ2-7; weak D call: TRBD2 (6 bases). Trimming shortened V by 7 bases and J by 6 bases, and 13 bases separated the two germline ends. This CDR3 has 12 residues. Germline V gene data show CDR1 as LNHDA and CDR2 as SQIVND (reference sequence). Full variable domain (remainder filled in from reference TRBV19 and TRBJ2-7): DGGITQSPKYLFRKEGQNVTLSCEQNLNHDAMYWYRQDPGQGLRLIYYSQIVNDFQKGDIAEGYSVSREKKESFPLTVTSAQKNPTAFYLCASNPVGGEQYFGPGTRLTVT.

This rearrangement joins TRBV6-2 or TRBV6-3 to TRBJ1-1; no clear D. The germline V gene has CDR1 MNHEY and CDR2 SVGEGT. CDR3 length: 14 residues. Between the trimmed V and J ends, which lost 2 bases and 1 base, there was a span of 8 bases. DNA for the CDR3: TGTGCCAGCAGTTACGGTCGGGGGAACACTGAAGCTTTCTTT. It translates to CASSYGRGNTEAFF.

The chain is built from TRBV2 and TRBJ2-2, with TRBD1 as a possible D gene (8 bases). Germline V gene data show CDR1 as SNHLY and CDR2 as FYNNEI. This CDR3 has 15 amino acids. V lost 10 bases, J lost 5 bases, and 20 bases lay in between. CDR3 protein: CATEGQGGGTGELFF. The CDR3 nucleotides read TGTGCCACCGAAGGACAGGGAGGGGGGACCGGGGAGCTGTTTTTT.

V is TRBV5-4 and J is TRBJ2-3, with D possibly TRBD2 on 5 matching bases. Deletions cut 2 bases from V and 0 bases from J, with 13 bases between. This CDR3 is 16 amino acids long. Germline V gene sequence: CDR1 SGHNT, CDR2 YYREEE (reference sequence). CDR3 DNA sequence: TGTGCCAGCAGCTTTGGTAGCGCGCCTAGCACAGATACGCAGTATTTT. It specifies CASSFGSAPSTDTQYF.

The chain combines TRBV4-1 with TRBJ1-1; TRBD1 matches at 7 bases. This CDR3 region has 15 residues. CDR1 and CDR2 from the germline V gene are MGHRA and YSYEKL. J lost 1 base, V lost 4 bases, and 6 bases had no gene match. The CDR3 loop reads CASSLDRAPNTEAFF. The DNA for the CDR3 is TGCGCCAGCAGCCTCGACAGGGCACCGAACACTGAAGCTTTCTTT.

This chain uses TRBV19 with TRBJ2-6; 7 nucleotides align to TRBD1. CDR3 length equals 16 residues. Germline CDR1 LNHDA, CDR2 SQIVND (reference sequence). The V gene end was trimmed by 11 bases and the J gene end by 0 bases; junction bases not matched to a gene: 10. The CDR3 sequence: CAVRDSLLSGANVLTF. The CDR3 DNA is TGTGCCGTCCGGGACAGCTTACTCTCTGGGGCCAACGTCCTGACTTTC.

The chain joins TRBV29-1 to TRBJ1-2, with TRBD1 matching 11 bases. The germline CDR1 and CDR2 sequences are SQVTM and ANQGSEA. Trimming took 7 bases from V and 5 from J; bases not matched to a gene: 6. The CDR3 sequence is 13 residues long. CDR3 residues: CSAPGQGVYGYTF. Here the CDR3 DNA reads TGCAGCGCCCCGGGACAGGGGGTATATGGCTACACCTTC.

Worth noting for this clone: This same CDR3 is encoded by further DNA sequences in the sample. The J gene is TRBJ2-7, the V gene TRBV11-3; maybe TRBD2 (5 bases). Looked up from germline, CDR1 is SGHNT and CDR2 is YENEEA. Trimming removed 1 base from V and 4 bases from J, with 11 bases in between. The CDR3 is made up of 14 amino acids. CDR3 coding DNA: TGTGCCAGCAGCTTAGGGGGAGAGCGTTACGAGCAGTACTTC. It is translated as CASSLGGERYEQYF.

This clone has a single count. As DNA, the CDR3 is TGTGCCAGCAGGGCAGGGGGGACCGGGGAGCTGTTTTTT. This codes for CASRAGGTGELFF. V gene TRBV3-1 (or the pseudogene TRBV3-2) combines with J gene TRBJ2-2, with D possibly TRBD1 on 7 matching bases. Germline V gives CDR1 LGHDT, CDR2 YNNKEL (reference sequence). This CDR3 spans 13 amino acids. V dropped 6 bases and J dropped 5 bases, with 10 bases sitting between them.

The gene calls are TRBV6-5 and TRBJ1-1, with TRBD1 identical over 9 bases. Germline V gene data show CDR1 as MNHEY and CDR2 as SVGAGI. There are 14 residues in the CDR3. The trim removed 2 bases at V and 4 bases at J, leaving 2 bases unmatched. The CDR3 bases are TGTGCCAGCAGTTACGGGACAGGGATCACTGAAGCTTTCTTT. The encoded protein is CASSYGTGITEAFF.

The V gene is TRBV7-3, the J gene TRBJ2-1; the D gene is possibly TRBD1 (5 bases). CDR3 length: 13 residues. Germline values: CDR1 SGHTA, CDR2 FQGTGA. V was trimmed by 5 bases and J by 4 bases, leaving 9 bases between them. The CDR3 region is CASSAQGYNEQFF. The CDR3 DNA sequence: TGTGCCAGCAGCGCTCAGGGATACAATGAGCAGTTCTTC.

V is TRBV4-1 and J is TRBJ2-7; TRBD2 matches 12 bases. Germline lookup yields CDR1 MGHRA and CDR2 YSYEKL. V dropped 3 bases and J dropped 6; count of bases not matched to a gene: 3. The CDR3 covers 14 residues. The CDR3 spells CASSQTSGRSEQYF. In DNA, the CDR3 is TGCGCCAGCAGCCAGACTAGCGGGAGAAGCGAGCAGTACTTC.

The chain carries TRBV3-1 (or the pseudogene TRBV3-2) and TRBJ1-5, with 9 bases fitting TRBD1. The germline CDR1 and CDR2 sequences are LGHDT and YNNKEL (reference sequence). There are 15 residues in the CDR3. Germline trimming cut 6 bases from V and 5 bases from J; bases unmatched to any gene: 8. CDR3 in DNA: TGTGCCAGCAGTACCGGGACAGGGCTATATCAGCCCCAGCATTTT. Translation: CASSTGTGLYQPQHF.

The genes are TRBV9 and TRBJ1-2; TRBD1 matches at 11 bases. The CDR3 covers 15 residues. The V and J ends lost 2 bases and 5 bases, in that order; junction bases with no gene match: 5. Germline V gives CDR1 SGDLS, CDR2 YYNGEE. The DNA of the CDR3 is TGTGCCAGCAGCGTGGGGGACAGGGGGGCATATGGCTACACCTTC. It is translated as CASSVGDRGAYGYTF.

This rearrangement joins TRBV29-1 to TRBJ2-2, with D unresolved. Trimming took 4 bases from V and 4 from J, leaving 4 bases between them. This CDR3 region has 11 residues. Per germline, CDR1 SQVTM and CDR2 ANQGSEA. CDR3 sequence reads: CSVAVTGELFF. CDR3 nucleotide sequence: TGCAGCGTTGCAGTCACCGGGGAGCTGTTTTTT.

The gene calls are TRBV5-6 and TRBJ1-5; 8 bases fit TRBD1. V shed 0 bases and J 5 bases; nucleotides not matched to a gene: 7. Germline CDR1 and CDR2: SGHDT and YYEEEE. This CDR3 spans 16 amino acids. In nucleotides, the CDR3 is TGTGCCAGCAGCTTGGAACGGGACAGGCTTTATCAGCCCCAGCATTTT. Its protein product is CASSLERDRLYQPQHF.

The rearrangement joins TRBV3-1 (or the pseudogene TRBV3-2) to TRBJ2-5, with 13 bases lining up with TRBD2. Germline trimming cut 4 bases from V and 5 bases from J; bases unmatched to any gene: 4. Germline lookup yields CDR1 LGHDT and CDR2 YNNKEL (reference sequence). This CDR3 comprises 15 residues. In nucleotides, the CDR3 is TGTGCCAGCAGCCCACTAGCGGGGGGGCCGGAGACCCAGTACTTC. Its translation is CASSPLAGGPETQYF.

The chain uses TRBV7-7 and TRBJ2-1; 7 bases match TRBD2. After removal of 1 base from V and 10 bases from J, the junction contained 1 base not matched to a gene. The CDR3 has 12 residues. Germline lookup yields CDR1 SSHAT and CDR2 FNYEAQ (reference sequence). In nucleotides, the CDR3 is TGTGCCAGCAGCTTAGACGGGGGGGAGCAGTTCTTC. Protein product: CASSLDGGEQFF.

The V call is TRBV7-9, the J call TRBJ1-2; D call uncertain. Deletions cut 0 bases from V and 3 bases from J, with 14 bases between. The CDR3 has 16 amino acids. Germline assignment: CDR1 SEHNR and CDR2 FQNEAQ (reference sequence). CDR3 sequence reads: CASSLAGAGIYYGYTF. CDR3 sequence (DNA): TGTGCCAGCAGCTTAGCTGGAGCGGGGATCTACTATGGCTACACCTTC.